This T cell receptor (beta chain) was obtained from a study of regulatory T cells in long-lasting Graves disease. This clonotype was seen repeatedly, ten times or more. Its target is not known. Specified time point: newly diagnosed GD, antithyroid drugs for less than 3 months. From RNA extracted from PBMCs, the TCR library was made. Roughly 8.2-milliliter peripheral blood samples went into EDTA tubes. According to the study, TCR beta libraries were built with iRepertoire HTBI primers and CDR3-region Arm-PCR. TCRdb analysed the multiplex PCR reads with MiXCR anew, one entry per CDR3 protein. The sample yields a few hundred thousand distinct CDR3 sequences, around 18% seen once. Germline assignment: CDR1 SEHNR and CDR2 FQNEAQ (reference sequence). Trimming took 5 bases from V and 5 from J, leaving 9 bases between them. The CDR3 is 12 amino acids. Study-level findings and limits: With a small sample size, accuracy may have been reduced. TRBV28, TRBJ1-2 and TRBJ2-5 emerged as the favored segments in persistent disease.

This TCR was sampled from a female donor with Graves disease. V usage is TRBV7-9 and J usage is TRBJ2-5; TRBD2 is a possible D gene (6 bases). The specimen comprised peripheral blood mononuclear cells (PBMCs), sampled at new diagnosis, from a patient treated with antithyroid drugs. As DNA, the CDR3 is TGTGCCAGCAGCATACGGGGGGAGACCCAGTACTTC. This translates into CASSIRGETQYF.